This TCR beta chain was identified in a study of post-analysis software for immune sequencing data. Study-wide background: Patients had relapsing-remitting, secondary progressive or progressive-relapsing multiple sclerosis; some lacked subtype.

Findings of the study overall: Analysis by F measure revealed that same-batch samples clustered strongly together. The normalized Chao1 diversity of multiple sclerosis patients was significantly lower than that of controls. TRBV5-6, TRBV5-1 and TRBV20-1 were among four to six TRBV segments more frequent in patients than controls.

With respect to this clonotype: Its antigen is undetermined.

TCR beta libraries were prepared from cDNA with unique molecular identifiers. Around 500,000 cDNA molecules came from around 1 to 10 million T cells. Each CDR3 protein is one row after TCRdb ran MiXCR on the PCR reads. This sample has around 710,000 distinct CDR3 sequences, with around 42% found just once. The germline V gene has CDR1 PRHDT and CDR2 FYEKMQ (reference sequence). The CDR3 covers 14 residues. V was clipped by 5 bases and J by 2 bases, with 12 bases between them. This TCR came from a girl aged 10-17 years with multiple sclerosis. This chain joins TRBV13 and TRBJ1-1, with D unresolved. Sequenced sample: blood. CDR3 sequence: CASSNPLFNTEAFF. The CDR3 nucleotides are TGTGCCAGCAGCAACCCCCTTTTCAACACTGAAGCTTTCTTT.